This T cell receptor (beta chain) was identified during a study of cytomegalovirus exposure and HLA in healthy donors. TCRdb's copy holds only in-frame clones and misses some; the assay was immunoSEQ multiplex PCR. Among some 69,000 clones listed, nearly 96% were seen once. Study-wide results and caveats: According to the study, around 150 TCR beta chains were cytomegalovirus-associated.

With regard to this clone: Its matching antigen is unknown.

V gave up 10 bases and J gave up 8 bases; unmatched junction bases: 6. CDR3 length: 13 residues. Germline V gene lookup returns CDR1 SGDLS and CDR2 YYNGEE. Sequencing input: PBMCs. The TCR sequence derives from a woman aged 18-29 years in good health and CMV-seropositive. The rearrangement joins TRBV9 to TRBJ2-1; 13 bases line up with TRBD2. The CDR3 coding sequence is TGTGCCTCTGGACTAGCGGGAGTCGATGAGCAGTTCTTC. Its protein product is CASGLAGVDEQFF.